A single sample is the source of the 30 T cell receptor beta chains below, sequenced in a study of early T cells in non-severe SARS-CoV-2 infection. TCRdb passed the 5' RACE reads through MiXCR, listing each CDR3 protein once. The profile shows about 90,000 distinct CDR3 sequences, under 15% of them singletons. Source material: whole blood. These receptors all stem from an adult who was a healthcare worker with PCR-confirmed SARS-CoV-2 infection or an uninfected control (not recorded which).

This clonotype was seen ten or more times. The chain couples TRBV5-1 to TRBJ2-2; D call uncertain. This CDR3 is 15 amino acids long. Trimming cost V 9 bases and J 0 bases, with 15 bases left between them. Germline V gives CDR1 SGHRS, CDR2 YFSETQ. For the CDR3, the DNA is TGCGCCACCTCTCCGACTGGTTCGAACACCGGGGAGCTGTTTTTT. Its translation is CATSPTGSNTGELFF.

This chain joins TRBV20-1 and TRBJ2-4; tentative D call: TRBD1 (5 bases). Germline V gene lookup returns CDR1 DFQATT and CDR2 SNEGSKA (reference sequence). V was pared by 6 bases and J by 5 bases, with 14 bases between. This CDR3 is 13 amino acids long. CDR3 protein: CSAAGRVQNIQYF. DNA of the CDR3: TGCAGTGCCGCCGGCAGGGTGCAAAACATTCAGTACTTC.

This clonotype appeared many times. The chain is built from TRBV6-5 and TRBJ2-2; 11 positions agree with TRBD1. The CDR3 contains 14 residues. The J segment lost 6 bases and the V segment lost 6 bases, leaving 3 bases of the junction unmatched. The germline V gene encodes CDR1 MNHEY and CDR2 SVGAGI. The CDR3 loop reads CASSRTGGSGELFF. The CDR3 DNA is TGTGCCAGCAGCCGGACAGGGGGCTCCGGGGAGCTGTTTTTT.

The sample holds a few counts of this clonotype. CDR3 nucleotides: TGTGCCAGCAGGCACCTCGACTATTCCAATGAGCAGTTCTTC. Protein: CASRHLDYSNEQFF. The chain recombines TRBV12-3 or TRBV12-4 with TRBJ2-1, with D perhaps matching TRBD2 (5 bases). This CDR3 is 14 amino acids long. V lost 6 bases and J lost 6, with 15 bases in between.

The chain recombines TRBV7-8 with TRBJ1-5, with 7 bases aligning to TRBD1. Trimming at V came to 4 bases and at J to 1 base, leaving 1 base not matched to a gene. Germline CDR1 reads SGHVS; CDR2 reads FQNEAQ. There are 14 residues in the CDR3. CDR3 residues: CASSSGQSNQPQHF. The CDR3 nucleotides are TGTGCCAGCAGCTCGGGACAGAGCAATCAGCCCCAGCATTTT.

This clonotype was observed a handful of times. The gene calls are TRBV19 and TRBJ2-6; 9 nucleotides match TRBD1. V shed 6 bases and J 0 bases; nucleotides not matched to a gene: 6. The CDR3 runs 17 residues. Germline CDR1 and CDR2: LNHDA and SQIVND (reference sequence). CDR3 sequence reads: CASRTGTGFSGANVLTF. CDR3 nucleotides: TGTGCCAGTAGAACCGGGACAGGGTTCTCTGGGGCCAACGTCCTGACTTTC. The entire variable domain, with the rest obtained from reference TRBV19 and TRBJ2-6, is as follows: DGGITQSPKYLFRKEGQNVTLSCEQNLNHDAMYWYRQDPGQGLRLIYYSQIVNDFQKGDIAEGYSVSREKKESFPLTVTSAQKNPTAFYLCASRTGTGFSGANVLTFGAGSRLTVL.

This clonotype was counted a few times. J is TRBJ2-1 and V is TRBV27; TRBD2 matches at 12 bases. The junction had 7 bases not matched to a gene; V was cut back by 2 bases and J by 8 bases. CDR1 and CDR2 (germline): MNHEY, SMNVEV (reference sequence). The CDR3 is 16 residues long. The CDR3 sequence is CASSLSRLAGVYEQFF. CDR3 in DNA: TGTGCCAGCAGTTTAAGTCGACTAGCGGGAGTTTATGAGCAGTTCTTC.

This clonotype appeared a few times. The chain uses TRBV11-2 and TRBJ1-1; D remains ambiguous. The CDR3 runs to 14 residues. V was pared by 6 bases and J by 1 base, with 12 bases between. Germline CDR1 and CDR2: SGHAT and FQNNGV. The CDR3 DNA sequence: TGTGCCAGCAGGCGTCCGGGCCAGAACACTGAAGCTTTCTTT. Translated: CASRRPGQNTEAFF.

This clonotype was counted only a few times. The J gene is TRBJ2-7, the V gene TRBV6-2 or TRBV6-3, with 9 bases matching TRBD1. V lost 5 bases, J lost 1 base, and 6 bases stayed unmatched. Germline-derived CDR1 and CDR2 are MNHEY and SVGEGT. This CDR3 spans 15 amino acids. CDR3 DNA: TGTGCCAGCAGTCCTCCCGGGACAGGGTCCTACGAGCAGTACTTC. Its protein product is CASSPPGTGSYEQYF.

This chain connects TRBV6-1 to TRBJ1-5; D not certain. Per the germline V gene, CDR1 is MNHNS and CDR2 is SASEGT. This CDR3 is 10 amino acids long. V dropped 9 bases and J dropped 9 bases, with 9 bases sitting between them. CDR3 amino acids: CASGASPQHF. The CDR3 DNA reads as TGTGCCAGTGGAGCCTCGCCCCAGCATTTT.

This clonotype was observed a handful of times. The gene calls are TRBV5-1 and TRBJ2-1; D is unresolved. The CDR3 covers 13 residues. Germline V gene data show CDR1 as SGHRS and CDR2 as YFSETQ. The V and J ends lost 0 bases and 6 bases respectively, with 7 bases between them. The CDR3 coding sequence is TGCGCCAGCAGCTTGGTCGAACGCAATGAGCAGTTCTTC. It codes for CASSLVERNEQFF.

The chain uses TRBV29-1 and TRBJ1-1; D remains unclear. The V gene lost 0 bases and the J gene lost 6 bases, with 11 bases spanning the gap. Germline-derived CDR1 and CDR2 are SQVTM and ANQGSEA. The length of the CDR3 is 13 residues. The CDR3 spells CSVEDRTKPEAFF. DNA for the CDR3: TGCAGCGTTGAAGATCGGACGAAACCTGAAGCTTTCTTT.

The chain combines TRBV28 with TRBJ2-3, with 8 bases matching TRBD1. J lost 1 base, V lost 5 bases, and 5 bases had no gene match. The germline V gene encodes CDR1 MDHEN and CDR2 SYDVKM. This CDR3 is 15 amino acids long. CDR3 nucleotides: TGTGCCAGCAGTCTGGGGACAGGCCGCACAGATACGCAGTATTTT. Translating gives CASSLGTGRTDTQYF. Full variable domain (rest looked up from reference TRBV28 and TRBJ2-3): DVKVTQSSRYLVKRTGEKVFLECVQDMDHENMFWYRQDPGLGLRLIYFSYDVKMKEKGDIPEGYSVSREKKERFSLILESASTNQTSMYLCASSLGTGRTDTQYFGPGTRLTVL.

This clonotype was found many times. The V and J genes are TRBV23-1 and TRBJ2-3; D is unclear. TRBV23-1 is classed as an ORF, of uncertain function. V was clipped by 7 bases and J by 0 bases, with 17 bases between them. CDR3 size: 16 residues. CDR3 nucleotide sequence: TGCGCCAGCACCCCACGGAGCCCCTTAAGCACAGATACGCAGTATTTT. It translates to CASTPRSPLSTDTQYF.

V usage is TRBV3-1 and J usage is TRBJ2-2; 10 bases match TRBD2. Per germline, CDR1 LGHDT and CDR2 YNNKEL (reference sequence). Trimming took 1 base from V and 5 from J; bases not matched to a gene: 4. CDR3 size: 16 residues. The CDR3: CASSQASGRATGELFF. CDR3 in DNA: TGTGCCAGCAGCCAAGCCAGCGGGAGGGCGACCGGGGAGCTGTTTTTT.

J is TRBJ2-1 and V is TRBV28; TRBD2 might be the D (6 bases). Trimming took 3 bases from V and 6 from J, leaving 12 bases between them. The germline V gene encodes CDR1 MDHEN and CDR2 SYDVKM. CDR3 length: 14 residues. As DNA, the CDR3 is TGTGCCAGCAGTTTTGGTGGGGGGTTCAATGAGCAGTTCTTC. This sequence encodes CASSFGGGFNEQFF.

The chain uses TRBV20-1 and TRBJ2-1; TRBD1 might be the D (6 bases). The V and J ends lost 3 bases and 6 bases respectively, with 12 bases between them. CDR3 length: 13 amino acids. CDR1 DFQATT and CDR2 SNEGSKA come from the germline V gene (reference sequence). The DNA of the CDR3 is TGCAGTGCTAGTTCCACAGGGCGCAATGAGCAGTTCTTC. Translating gives CSASSTGRNEQFF.

The sample holds many counts of this clonotype. The chain combines TRBV20-1 with TRBJ1-4, with 8 positions matching TRBD1. V was clipped by 6 bases and J by 7 bases; unmatched bases: 10. The CDR3 spans 14 residues. Germline CDR1 DFQATT, CDR2 SNEGSKA (reference sequence). CDR3 sequence (DNA): TGCAGTGCCTCTCACAGGGGGTATAGTGAAAAACTGTTTTTT. Its protein product is CSASHRGYSEKLFF.

The chain recombines TRBV29-1 with TRBJ1-1; no clear D. The V gene's germline CDR1 is SQVTM and CDR2 ANQGSEA. There are 13 residues in the CDR3. Trimming took off 4 bases at V and 1 base at J, with 10 bases between the two ends. The CDR3 sequence: CSVAGETNTEAFF. The DNA of the CDR3 is TGCAGCGTTGCGGGAGAAACGAACACTGAAGCTTTCTTT.

The rearrangement joins TRBV29-1 to TRBJ2-1; D is perhaps TRBD1 (5 bases). This CDR3 has 13 amino acids. CDR1 is SQVTM and CDR2 is ANQGSEA in the germline V gene. V was shortened by 7 bases and J by 0 bases, with 10 bases between the two germline ends. The CDR3 is CSAQGNSYNEQFF. The CDR3 DNA follows: TGCAGCGCCCAGGGTAACTCCTACAATGAGCAGTTCTTC.

The count of this clonotype is one. The rearrangement uses TRBV6-5 and TRBJ1-1; D gene unclear. Trimming removed 0 bases at V and 1 base at J, with 3 bases between. The CDR3 length is 13 residues. Germline CDR1 and CDR2: MNHEY and SVGAGI. The CDR3 DNA sequence: TGTGCCAGCAGTTACTCATGGAACACTGAAGCTTTCTTT. This codes for CASSYSWNTEAFF.

The gene calls are TRBV12-3 or TRBV12-4 and TRBJ2-1, with a possible D match to TRBD1 (6 bases). The CDR3 is 15 residues long. V gave up 6 bases and J gave up 6 bases, with 18 bases separating them. This CDR3 is CASSPTGSLVNEQFF. CDR3 in DNA: TGTGCCAGCAGCCCCACAGGGTCGTTGGTCAATGAGCAGTTCTTC.

CDR3 residues: CASSQTPGQSYGYTF. The CDR3 DNA is TGCGCCAGCAGCCAGACACCGGGACAAAGCTATGGCTACACCTTC. The gene calls are TRBV4-1 and TRBJ1-2; possibly TRBD1 for D (6 bases). V lost 3 bases and J lost 4, with 15 bases in between. The germline V gene has CDR1 MGHRA and CDR2 YSYEKL. The CDR3 has 15 amino acids.

This clonotype was observed a handful of times. This chain joins TRBV20-1 and TRBJ1-5, with D uncertain. The CDR3 is 13 residues long. In germline, CDR1 is DFQATT, CDR2 SNEGSKA (reference sequence). V lost 0 bases and J 7 bases, leaving 10 bases between the germline ends. CDR3 residues: CSARDPGGQPQHF. CDR3 nucleotide sequence: TGCAGTGCTAGAGATCCGGGCGGGCAGCCCCAGCATTTT.

Ten or more counts support this clonotype. The chain carries TRBV18 and TRBJ2-1; tentative D call: TRBD1 (5 bases). V was pared by 6 bases and J by 0 bases, with 9 bases between. There are 14 residues in the CDR3. CDR1 is KGHSH and CDR2 is LQKENI in the germline V gene. The CDR3 reads CASSTGSSYNEQFF. CDR3 sequence (DNA): TGTGCCAGCTCCACAGGTAGCTCCTACAATGAGCAGTTCTTC.

This clonotype has ten or more counts. The CDR3 DNA follows: TGTGCCACCTCGGAAATAGCGGGTACCTACGAGCAGTACTTC. It is translated as CATSEIAGTYEQYF. The V and J genes are TRBV7-2 and TRBJ2-7; 7 bases are shared with TRBD2. V was clipped by 10 bases and J by 2 bases; unmatched bases: 11. Germline CDR1 and CDR2: SGHTA and FQGNSA. The CDR3 length is 14 residues.

This clonotype was picked up many times. The chain links TRBV7-6 to TRBJ2-5; D perhaps matches TRBD1 (6 bases). The CDR3 has 15 residues. CDR1 is SGHVS, CDR2 FNYEAQ, per germline. Trimming pared 5 bases from V and 0 bases from J, leaving 13 bases between. The DNA for the CDR3 is TGTGCCAGCAGCGCGATGGACAGACACCAAGAGACCCAGTACTTC. Protein: CASSAMDRHQETQYF.

The chain joins TRBV5-6 to TRBJ2-7; 12 bases agree with TRBD2. CDR1 SGHDT and CDR2 YYEEEE come from the germline V gene. V lost 4 bases, J lost 3 bases, and 8 bases stayed unmatched. The CDR3 has 16 residues. The DNA of the CDR3 is TGTGCCAGCAGCCTCTCGGGACTAGCGGGCTACTACGAGCAGTACTTC. It specifies CASSLSGLAGYYEQYF. Using reference TRBV5-6 and TRBJ2-7 for the parts outside the CDR3, the full variable domain is DAGVTQSPTHLIKTRGQQVTLRCSPKSGHDTVSWYQQALGQGPQFIFQYYEEEERQRGNFPDRFSGHQFPNYSSELNVNALLLGDSALYLCASSLSGLAGYYEQYFGPGTRLTVT.

This clonotype turned up a few times. The V gene is TRBV7-6, the J gene TRBJ2-1; 15 bases align to TRBD2. The length of the CDR3 is 17 residues. The J segment lost 8 bases and the V segment lost 1 base, leaving 6 bases of the junction unmatched. Germline CDR1 reads SGHVS; CDR2 reads FNYEAQ. The CDR3 sequence is CASSLGGGTSGRYEQFF. CDR3 sequence (DNA): TGTGCCAGCAGCTTAGGAGGTGGGACTAGCGGGAGGTATGAGCAGTTCTTC. The full variable domain, in which reference TRBV7-6 and TRBJ2-1 provide the parts outside the CDR3, is GAGVSQSPRYKVTKRGQDVALRCDPISGHVSLYWYRQALGQGPEFLTYFNYEAQQDKSGLPNDRFSAERPEGSISTLTIQRTEQRDSAMYRCASSLGGGTSGRYEQFFGPGTRLTVL.

This clonotype was observed a handful of times. The chain has TRBV27 and TRBJ1-6, with TRBD1 matching 7 bases. This CDR3 region has 15 residues. The trim removed 5 bases at V and 9 bases at J, leaving 10 bases unmatched. Germline V gene sequence: CDR1 MNHEY, CDR2 SMNVEV (reference sequence). CDR3 sequence reads: CASSPQGQMASPLHF. CDR3 DNA sequence: TGTGCCAGCAGTCCCCAGGGACAGATGGCTTCACCCCTCCACTTT.